The sequence of this T cell receptor (beta chain) was determined in a study of blood T cell repertoires in COVID-19. Sequencing was performed with immunoSEQ multiplex PCR; in TCRdb, only in-frame clones are kept and a portion is missing. In the table there are under 250,000 clones, about 86% of which are singletons. Cohorts were assigned according to the clinical history that participants reported. The CDR3 has 14 residues. Germline loops: CDR1 SGHVS, CDR2 FNYEAQ. With V trimmed by 7 bases and J by 2 bases, 7 bases remained unmatched. This chain uses TRBV7-6 with TRBJ1-1; 7 nucleotides agree with TRBD1. Sequencing was done on a sample of PBMCs or T cells enriched from blood (not recorded which). The clonotype originates from a woman aged 45-60 years with acute COVID-19. In DNA form, the CDR3 reads TGTGCCAGCACCCCGAAGGGGGCCAACACTGAAGCTTTCTTT. It specifies CASTPKGANTEAFF.